The 30 T cell receptor beta chains below come from one sample, sequenced in a study of T cell responses to AZD1222 COVID-19 vaccine. Sequencing used immunoSEQ multiplex PCR; TCRdb keeps in-frame clones, though not all of them. The sample has around 140,000 clones, 70% to 90% seen once. The sample here was peripheral blood, taken on day 0 of AZD1222 vaccination. These receptors were collected from an adult in good health.

V gene TRBV19 combines with J gene TRBJ1-1, with TRBD1 matching 7 bases. The germline CDR1 and CDR2 sequences are LNHDA and SQIVND (reference sequence). The V gene end was trimmed by 7 bases and the J gene end by 4 bases; junction bases not matched to a gene: 6. The CDR3 loop spans 13 amino acids. CDR3 sequence (DNA): TGTGCCAGTACCAAACAGGGGACCACTGAAGCTTTCTTT. Encoded protein: CASTKQGTTEAFF.

The chain recombines TRBV7-6 with TRBJ2-5; 9 bases map to TRBD2. Trimming at V came to 5 bases and at J to 2 bases, leaving 6 bases not matched to a gene. The germline V gene has CDR1 SGHVS and CDR2 FNYEAQ. This CDR3 is 15 amino acids long. CDR3: CASSHSGRWQETQYF. The DNA for the CDR3 is TGTGCCAGCAGCCATAGCGGGAGATGGCAAGAGACCCAGTACTTC.

The chain links TRBV27 to TRBJ2-7; TRBD2 might be the D (6 bases). Trimming took 6 bases from V and 3 from J, leaving 18 bases between them. CDR3 size: 15 residues. Germline V gives CDR1 MNHEY, CDR2 SMNVEV (reference sequence). The CDR3: CASSLAWGVYYEQYF. Written as DNA, the CDR3 is TGTGCCAGCAGCTTAGCCTGGGGGGTCTACTACGAGCAGTACTTC.

This clone was seen just once. The gene calls are TRBV27 and TRBJ2-7; 8 bases are shared with TRBD2. The V and J ends lost 4 bases and 3 bases, in that order; junction bases with no gene match: 5. CDR3 length: 14 residues. In germline, CDR1 is MNHEY, CDR2 SMNVEV (reference sequence). Written as DNA, the CDR3 is TGTGCCAGCAGTTCTAGCGGGCGCGACTACGAGCAGTACTTC. It specifies CASSSSGRDYEQYF.

The V call is TRBV7-8, the J call TRBJ1-6; unclear D gene. There are 14 residues in the CDR3. V gave up 0 bases and J gave up 9 bases, with 9 bases separating them. Germline lookup yields CDR1 SGHVS and CDR2 FQNEAQ. CDR3: CASSLAGLGSPLHF. CDR3 coding DNA: TGTGCCAGCAGCTTAGCAGGGTTAGGTTCACCCCTCCACTTT.

The gene calls are TRBV24-1 and TRBJ2-5; 11 bases are shared with TRBD1. The junction had 3 bases not matched to a gene; V was cut back by 5 bases and J by 2 bases. The germline V gene encodes CDR1 KGHDR and CDR2 SFDVKD. The CDR3 length is 15 residues. CDR3 nucleotides: TGTGCCACCAGTGCTCGGGACAGGGGGCAAGAGACCCAGTACTTC. Translated, it gives CATSARDRGQETQYF.

The genes are TRBV5-1 and TRBJ1-1, with D maybe TRBD1 (5 bases). Germline V gene lookup returns CDR1 SGHRS and CDR2 YFSETQ. This CDR3 spans 14 amino acids. The V end was cut by 1 base, the J end by 3 bases, with 10 bases between. The CDR3 DNA is TGCGCCAGCAGCTTGCGATCGGGGGACACTGAAGCTTTCTTT. Amino acids: CASSLRSGDTEAFF.

The J gene is TRBJ1-6, the V gene TRBV7-8; no clear D. V was cut by 2 bases and J by 13 bases, with 12 bases left in between. Germline assignment: CDR1 SGHVS and CDR2 FQNEAQ. This CDR3 spans 13 amino acids. The CDR3 coding sequence is TGTGCCAGCAGCTTAAACCCTCCTAGTCCCCTCCACTTT. The encoded protein is CASSLNPPSPLHF.

This rearrangement joins TRBV5-1 to TRBJ2-7, with 9 bases matching TRBD2. The germline CDR1 and CDR2 sequences are SGHRS and YFSETQ. J lost 5 bases, V lost 2 bases, and 11 bases had no gene match. The CDR3 extends over 16 amino acids. The DNA of the CDR3 is TGCGCCAGCAGCTTTGTTAGCGGGAGTAGTCGGAACGAGCAGTACTTC. Protein: CASSFVSGSSRNEQYF.

The chain combines TRBV6-6 with TRBJ2-1, with TRBD2 identical over 13 bases. The ends lost 2 bases at V and 4 bases at J; junction bases unmatched: 2. CDR3 length equals 16 residues. CDR1 and CDR2 (germline): MNHNY, SVGAGI (reference sequence). CDR3 in DNA: TGTGCCAGCAGTTACGCGGGACTAGCGGGATACAATGAGCAGTTCTTC. This encodes CASSYAGLAGYNEQFF.

This chain links TRBV28 with TRBJ2-7, with TRBD1 identical over 8 bases. Germline lookup yields CDR1 MDHEN and CDR2 SYDVKM. The junction had 9 bases not matched to a gene; V was cut back by 6 bases and J by 2 bases. This CDR3 has 15 residues. The CDR3 DNA follows: TGTGCCAGCAGCCGCGACAGGGGCCCGACCTACGAGCAGTACTTC. This translates into CASSRDRGPTYEQYF.

CDR3 sequence (DNA): TGCGCCAGCATCATCGGAAGCGGGAGCACAGATACGCAGTATTTT. Translation gives CASIIGSGSTDTQYF. The gene calls are TRBV5-1 and TRBJ2-3, with a possible D match to TRBD2 (6 bases). Germline V gene lookup returns CDR1 SGHRS and CDR2 YFSETQ. Trimming removed 6 bases from V and 0 bases from J, with 14 bases in between. The CDR3 is 15 residues long.

This clone was seen more than once but under ten times. V gene TRBV2 combines with J gene TRBJ2-7; D could derive from TRBD1 or TRBD2 (5 bases each). V was cut by 4 bases and J by 5 bases, with 12 bases left in between. CDR1 and CDR2 (germline): SNHLY, FYNNEI. The CDR3 runs to 13 residues. CDR3 coding DNA: TGTGCCAGCAGTGCCAGGCAGGGAGACGAGCAGTACTTC. Protein: CASSARQGDEQYF.

The chain has TRBV6-5 and TRBJ2-3; no clear D gene. Trimming removed 6 bases from V and 0 bases from J, with 10 bases in between. CDR3 size: 14 residues. CDR1 and CDR2 from the germline V gene are MNHEY and SVGAGI. For the CDR3, the DNA is TGTGCCAGCAGAAAGGGAAGGAGCACAGATACGCAGTATTTT. It translates to CASRKGRSTDTQYF.

This chain links TRBV11-1 with TRBJ2-7; D possibly corresponds to TRBD2 (6 bases). The V end was cut by 5 bases, the J end by 0 bases, with 11 bases between. Germline loops: CDR1 SGHAT, CDR2 FQDESV (reference sequence). The CDR3 spans 14 residues. CDR3 residues: CASSGGTYSYEQYF. In DNA form, the CDR3 reads TGTGCCAGCAGCGGGGGGACGTACTCCTACGAGCAGTACTTC. Filled out from reference TRBV11-1 and TRBJ2-7, the complete variable domain reads EAEVAQSPRYKITEKSQAVAFWCDPISGHATLYWYRQILGQGPELLVQFQDESVVDDSQLPKDRFSAERLKGVDSTLKIQPAELGDSAMYLCASSGGTYSYEQYFGPGTRLTVT.

This clone was seen a single time. V gene TRBV19 combines with J gene TRBJ2-2; D call uncertain. CDR1 is LNHDA, CDR2 SQIVND, per germline (reference sequence). V was shortened by 9 bases and J by 0 bases, with 11 bases between the two germline ends. The CDR3 length is 14 residues. The CDR3 bases are TGTGCCAGCAAAAGCGCCTCGAACACCGGGGAGCTGTTTTTT. It is translated as CASKSASNTGELFF.

The chain recombines TRBV6-5 with TRBJ1-4; no reliable D call. The length of the CDR3 is 15 residues. V lost 0 bases and J lost 6, with 11 bases in between. Germline V gives CDR1 MNHEY, CDR2 SVGAGI. The CDR3 DNA reads TGTGCCAGCAGTTACTCGCCTGGGATTCATGAAAAACTGTTTTTT. Protein sequence: CASSYSPGIHEKLFF.

The chain combines TRBV7-8 with TRBJ2-7; 11 bases align to TRBD2. CDR3 size: 15 residues. V was clipped by 6 bases and J by 1 base; unmatched bases: 5. Per the germline V gene, CDR1 is SGHVS and CDR2 is FQNEAQ. The CDR3 sequence is CASSLTSGSSYEQYF. The CDR3 DNA reads as TGTGCCAGCAGTCTCACTAGCGGGAGTTCCTACGAGCAGTACTTC.

The V call is TRBV4-2, the J call TRBJ2-1; 7 bases are shared with TRBD2. V lost 4 bases to trimming and J lost 9 bases; unmatched junction nucleotides: 18. CDR1 is LGHNA and CDR2 is YNFKEQ in the germline V gene. The CDR3 spans 17 residues. CDR3 in amino acids: CASSRAAGVGRAPEQFF. CDR3 coding DNA: TGTGCCAGCAGCCGAGCCGCGGGGGTTGGGCGCGCCCCTGAGCAGTTCTTC.

This sequence joins TRBV20-1 and TRBJ1-5; D unresolved. Trimming shortened V by 3 bases and J by 6 bases, and 15 bases separated the two germline ends. The CDR3 totals 14 residues. Germline CDR1 DFQATT, CDR2 SNEGSKA (reference sequence). CDR3: CSASSGRLGQPQHF. For the CDR3, the DNA is TGCAGTGCTAGTTCGGGGAGGTTAGGTCAGCCCCAGCATTTT.

V usage is TRBV28 and J usage is TRBJ1-2; unclear D gene. This CDR3 contains 15 residues. V was pared by 4 bases and J by 4 bases, with 16 bases between. Germline-derived CDR1 and CDR2 are MDHEN and SYDVKM. As DNA, the CDR3 is TGTGCCAGCAGTTCCCCTCCAAGTGGGAGCTATGGCTACACCTTC. Protein: CASSSPPSGSYGYTF.

The chain combines TRBV5-4 with TRBJ2-7, with D unclear. Germline CDR1 is SGHNT and CDR2 is YYREEE (reference sequence). The CDR3 has 12 amino acids. The V end was cut by 4 bases, the J end by 7 bases, with 12 bases between. CDR3 in DNA: TGTGCCAGCAGCCTGCCGTCGTTTGAGCAGTACTTC. Translated: CASSLPSFEQYF.

V and J are TRBV11-2 and TRBJ2-1; perhaps TRBD2 as D (5 bases). The CDR3 loop spans 15 amino acids. CDR1 is SGHAT, CDR2 FQNNGV, per germline. Trimming pared 1 base from V and 8 bases from J, leaving 15 bases between. Here the CDR3 reads CASSLVRGQNYEQFF. The CDR3 coding sequence is TGTGCCAGCAGCTTAGTCCGAGGGCAGAACTATGAGCAGTTCTTC.

The chain has TRBV19 and TRBJ2-2; TRBD1 agrees at 7 bases. CDR3 length: 14 residues. After removal of 6 bases from V and 2 bases from J, the junction contained 3 bases not matched to a gene. Germline CDR1 and CDR2: LNHDA and SQIVND (reference sequence). CDR3 sequence: CASRGQINTGELFF. Written as DNA, the CDR3 is TGTGCCAGTAGGGGACAGATCAACACCGGGGAGCTGTTTTTT.

This clone was recorded once. The chain has TRBV29-1 and TRBJ1-1; 7 bases are a match to TRBD1. CDR1 and CDR2 from the germline V gene are SQVTM and ANQGSEA. V was clipped by 5 bases and J by 4 bases; unmatched bases: 10. This CDR3 is 14 amino acids long. The CDR3 bases are TGCAGCGTTATCCAGGGGGGACGCGGCACTGAAGCTTTCTTT. Translation: CSVIQGGRGTEAFF.

J is TRBJ1-2 and V is TRBV3-1 (or the pseudogene TRBV3-2); TRBD1 aligns across 9 bases. The CDR3 length is 15 residues. CDR1 and CDR2 (germline): LGHDT, YNNKEL (reference sequence). J gave up 6 bases and V 2 bases, and 7 bases lay outside the gene matches. The CDR3 loop is CASSQTFTGGHGYTF. The CDR3 DNA follows: TGTGCCAGCAGCCAAACATTCACAGGGGGCCATGGCTACACCTTC.

The gene calls are TRBV30 and TRBJ2-5; TRBD2 matches 8 bases. J lost 7 bases, V lost 0 bases, and 4 bases had no gene match. The germline CDR1 and CDR2 sequences are GTSNPN and SVGIG (reference sequence). There are 13 residues in the CDR3. The CDR3 loop reads CAWSVAGAGTQYF. CDR3 in DNA: TGTGCCTGGAGTGTAGCGGGGGCTGGGACCCAGTACTTC.

The sample holds a few counts of this clone. The gene calls are TRBV15 and TRBJ1-6; D call uncertain. Looked up from germline, CDR1 is LNHNV and CDR2 is YYDKDF (reference sequence). V shed 0 bases and J shed 7 bases, with 10 bases lying between them. This CDR3 is built from 15 residues. DNA for the CDR3: TGTGCCACCAGCAGAGAGTCAGATTGGAATTCACCCCTCCACTTT. Translation gives CATSRESDWNSPLHF.

V usage is TRBV24-1 and J usage is TRBJ1-2; TRBD1 is a possible D gene (5 bases). The CDR3 covers 13 residues. From germline, CDR1 is KGHDR and CDR2 SFDVKD. V gave up 4 bases and J gave up 2 bases, with 7 bases separating them. The DNA of the CDR3 is TGTGCCACCAGTGACAGGGTAAACTATGGCTACACCTTC. Translating it yields CATSDRVNYGYTF.

The V and J genes are TRBV7-2 and TRBJ2-7; D is undetermined. V dropped 1 base and J dropped 1 base, with 8 bases sitting between them. The CDR3 has 14 amino acids. Germline loops: CDR1 SGHTA, CDR2 FQGNSA. CDR3 bases: TGTGCCAGCAGCTTAGAGGTGGTGTCCTACGAGCAGTACTTC. It is translated as CASSLEVVSYEQYF.